Listed below are T cell receptor beta chains from one sample, sequenced in a study of blood T cell repertoires in COVID-19. Assay used: immunoSEQ multiplex PCR; TCRdb lists only in-frame clones, some missing. The repertoire holds some 200,000 clones, with about 91% as singletons. The specimen sequenced was peripheral blood. The receptor set was obtained from a man younger than 40 with acute or convalescent COVID-19. Both conserved end residues are part of each CDR3. A D gene is named only where the DNA matches it firmly. The listing skips clone size in some rows; elsewhere it reads once, few, many or a size class.

v_call	j_call	d_call	clone_size	cdr3_aa	cdr3_nt
TRBV6-5	TRBJ2-1	TRBD2	NA	CASRPGTSGYNEQFF	TGTGCCAGCAGACCCGGGACTAGCGGTTACAATGAGCAGTTCTTC
TRBV6-5	TRBJ1-1	NA	NA	CASTSQGGTEAFF	TGTGCCAGCACCTCACAAGGGGGCACTGAAGCTTTCTTT
TRBV19	TRBJ1-5	NA	NA	CASSMSGGNQPQHF	TGTGCCAGTAGTATGTCAGGGGGCAATCAGCCCCAGCATTTT
TRBV30	TRBJ2-7	NA	NA	CAWNQGLPSSYEQYF	TGTGCCTGGAACCAGGGGCTCCCCTCCTCCTACGAGCAGTACTTC
TRBV3-1/TRBV3-2	TRBJ2-5	NA	NA	CASSHRGAGETQYF	TGTGCCAGCAGCCATCGGGGGGCGGGAGAGACCCAGTACTTC
TRBV7-3	TRBJ2-1	NA	many	CASSIQGDPTYNEQFF	TGTGCCAGCAGCATACAAGGGGATCCCACCTACAATGAGCAGTTCTTC
TRBV15	TRBJ1-2	NA	NA	CATSREAGVLGGYTF	TGTGCCACCAGCAGAGAGGCAGGGGTGTTGGGTGGCTACACCTTC
TRBV15	TRBJ2-1	NA	NA	CATSSAPRDSSYNEQFF	TGTGCCACCAGCAGCGCTCCACGGGACTCATCCTACAATGAGCAGTTCTTC
TRBV28	TRBJ1-2	NA	NA	CASSQQGRYGYTF	TGTGCCAGCAGTCAACAGGGACGCTATGGCTACACCTTC
TRBV5-4	TRBJ1-2	TRBD1	NA	CASSLAGTGNYGYTF	TGTGCCAGCAGCCTGGCAGGGACAGGGAACTATGGCTACACCTTC
TRBV30	TRBJ2-7	TRBD1	NA	CAWSVNRGRYEQYF	TGTGCCTGGAGTGTAAACAGGGGGAGGTACGAGCAGTACTTC
TRBV11-2	TRBJ2-5	NA	NA	CASSRVREKTQYF	TGTGCCAGCAGCCGCGTGAGGGAAAAGACCCAGTACTTC
TRBV27	TRBJ1-2	TRBD1	NA	CASRPRTGGGYGYTF	TGTGCCAGCAGACCTAGGACAGGGGGTGGCTATGGCTACACCTTC
TRBV19	TRBJ2-7	NA	few	CASNSSTPYEQYF	TGTGCCAGTAATTCTTCGACACCCTACGAGCAGTACTTC
TRBV28	TRBJ1-1	NA	NA	CASRGVKTEAFF	TGTGCCAGCAGAGGGGTCAAGACTGAAGCTTTCTTT
TRBV29-1	TRBJ2-7	TRBD1	NA	CSVAAGTGAREQYF	TGCAGCGTCGCCGCCGGGACAGGGGCCCGCGAGCAGTACTTC
TRBV4-2	TRBJ2-5	NA	NA	CASSHRDSRGETQYF	TGTGCCAGCAGCCACCGGGACTCCCGGGGGGAGACCCAGTACTTC
TRBV18	TRBJ2-1	NA	few	CASSQNRRDEQFF	TGTGCCAGCTCACAAAACAGGAGGGATGAGCAGTTCTTC
TRBV28	TRBJ1-1	TRBD1	NA	CASRRDRRIPLMSAFF	TGTGCCAGCAGGAGGGACAGGCGTATTCCGCTTATGAGTGCTTTCTTT
TRBV11-2	TRBJ1-4	NA	NA	CASSYRTDFNEKLFF	TGTGCCAGCAGCTACCGGACAGACTTTAATGAAAAACTGTTTTTT
TRBV11-3	TRBJ2-5	TRBD2	NA	CASSLSGSGETQYF	TGTGCCAGCAGCTTAAGCGGGAGTGGAGAGACCCAGTACTTC
TRBV27	TRBJ2-7	TRBD2	NA	CASSPISGTRSIEQYF	TGTGCCAGCAGTCCAATATCCGGGACTAGATCCATCGAGCAGTACTTC
TRBV5-6	TRBJ2-6	NA	NA	CASSLSRSEANVLTF	TGTGCCAGCAGCTTAAGCAGGTCCGAGGCCAACGTCCTGACTTTC
TRBV15	TRBJ1-1	NA	NA	CATSRDRGAKMNTEAFF	TGTGCCACCAGCAGAGATCGGGGGGCAAAGATGAACACTGAAGCTTTCTTT
TRBV2	TRBJ1-2	TRBD1	NA	CASSVGQGTRTNYGYTF	TGTGCCAGCAGTGTGGGACAGGGAACGAGGACTAACTATGGCTACACCTTC